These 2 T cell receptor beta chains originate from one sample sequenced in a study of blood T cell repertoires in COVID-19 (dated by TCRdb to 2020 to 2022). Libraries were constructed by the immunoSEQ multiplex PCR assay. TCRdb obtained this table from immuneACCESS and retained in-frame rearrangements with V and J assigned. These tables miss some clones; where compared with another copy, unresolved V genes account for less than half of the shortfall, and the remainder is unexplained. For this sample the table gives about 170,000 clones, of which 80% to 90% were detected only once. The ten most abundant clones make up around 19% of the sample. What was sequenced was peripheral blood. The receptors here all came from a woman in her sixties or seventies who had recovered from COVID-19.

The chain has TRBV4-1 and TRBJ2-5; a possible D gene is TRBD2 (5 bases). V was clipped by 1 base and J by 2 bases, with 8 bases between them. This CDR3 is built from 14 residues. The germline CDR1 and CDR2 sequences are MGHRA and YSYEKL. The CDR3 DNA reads TGCGCCAGCAGCCAAGGTCAGCGGCAAGAGACCCAGTACTTC. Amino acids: CASSQGQRQETQYF.

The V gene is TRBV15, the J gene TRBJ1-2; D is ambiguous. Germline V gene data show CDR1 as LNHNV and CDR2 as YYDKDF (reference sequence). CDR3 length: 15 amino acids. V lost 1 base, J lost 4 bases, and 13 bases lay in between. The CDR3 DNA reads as TGTGCCACCAGCAGAGCGAGAGGGTCGGCCTATGGCTACACCTTC. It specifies CATSRARGSAYGYTF.